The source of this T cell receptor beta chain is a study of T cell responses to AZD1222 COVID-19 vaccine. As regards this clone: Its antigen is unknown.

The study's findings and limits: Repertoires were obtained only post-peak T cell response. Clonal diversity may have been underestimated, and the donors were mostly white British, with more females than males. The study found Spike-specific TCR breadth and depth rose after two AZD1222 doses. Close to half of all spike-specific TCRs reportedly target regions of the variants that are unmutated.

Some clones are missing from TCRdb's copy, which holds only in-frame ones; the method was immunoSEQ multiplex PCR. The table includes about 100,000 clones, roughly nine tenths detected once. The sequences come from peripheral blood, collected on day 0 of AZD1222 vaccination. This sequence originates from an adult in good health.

CDR3 sequence: CASAFPDGDSNQPQHF. In DNA, the CDR3 is TGCGCCAGCGCATTCCCGGACGGTGATAGCAATCAGCCCCAGCATTTT. This chain joins TRBV23-1 and TRBJ1-5, with unresolved D. TRBV23-1 qualifies as an ORF whose function is uncertain. Trimming left V 8 bases short and J 0 bases short, with 17 bases between. The CDR3 spans 16 residues.